This TCR beta chain came from a study of shared clonotypes between healthy human individuals. Memory CD4+ cells were the fraction left after CD45RA+ naive selection. From germline, CDR1 is GTSNPN and CDR2 SVGIG (reference sequence). V was cut by 0 bases and J by 0 bases, with 11 bases left in between. The CDR3 extends over 15 amino acids. Regarding the study as a whole: Clonotype sharing among donors, it was expected, would be affected by sequencing depth.

For this clone: The antigen is not known.

Produced via immunoSEQ multiplex PCR; TCRdb's table is partial and in-frame only. The table shows roughly 1,500,000 clones, with 95% to 99% occurring only once. The receptor's source is a man aged 25-45 years in good health. The source material was naive CD4+ T cells sorted from blood. Subset given: CD45RA+ positively selected. The V and J genes are TRBV30 and TRBJ1-1; D not certain. The CDR3 loop reads CAWSVGPQMNTEAFF. In DNA, the CDR3 is TGTGCCTGGAGTGTAGGGCCACAGATGAACACTGAAGCTTTCTTT.